This TCR beta chain was profiled in a study of T-cell reconstitution after alpha-beta-depleted transplantation in children. V was trimmed by 2 bases and J by 5 bases, leaving 12 bases between them. The CDR3 length is 14 residues. Study-level results: T-cell counts and diversity were attributed mostly to newly produced T cells one year after transplant. Expanded graft clones numbering several hundred reportedly gave rise to alpha-beta T cells about two months after transplant. Recipient T cells and thymic progenitors that survived gave rise to the high TCRbeta diversity observed at day 60 in some patients.

The authors prepared the TCRbeta library with unique molecular identifiers. TCRdb ran MiXCR on the PCR reads and lists one entry per CDR3 protein. The sample shows fewer than 550,000 distinct CDR3 sequences, about 16% of them seen only once. This clonotype appeared a few times. Its antigen is not identified. The chain couples TRBV12-3 or TRBV12-4 to TRBJ2-5; D tentatively reads TRBD1 or TRBD2 (5 bases each). The starting material was PBMCs, mostly from graft donor cells, obtained 360 days after TCRalphabeta/CD19-depleted stem cell transplant. This TCR was sampled from a boy under three years old who had a stem cell transplant for Wiskott-Aldrich syndrome, so the T cells may come from the graft donor. The CDR3 spells CASSLIRGGETQYF. DNA for the CDR3: TGTGCCAGCAGTTTAATCCGGGGCGGGGAGACCCAGTACTTC.